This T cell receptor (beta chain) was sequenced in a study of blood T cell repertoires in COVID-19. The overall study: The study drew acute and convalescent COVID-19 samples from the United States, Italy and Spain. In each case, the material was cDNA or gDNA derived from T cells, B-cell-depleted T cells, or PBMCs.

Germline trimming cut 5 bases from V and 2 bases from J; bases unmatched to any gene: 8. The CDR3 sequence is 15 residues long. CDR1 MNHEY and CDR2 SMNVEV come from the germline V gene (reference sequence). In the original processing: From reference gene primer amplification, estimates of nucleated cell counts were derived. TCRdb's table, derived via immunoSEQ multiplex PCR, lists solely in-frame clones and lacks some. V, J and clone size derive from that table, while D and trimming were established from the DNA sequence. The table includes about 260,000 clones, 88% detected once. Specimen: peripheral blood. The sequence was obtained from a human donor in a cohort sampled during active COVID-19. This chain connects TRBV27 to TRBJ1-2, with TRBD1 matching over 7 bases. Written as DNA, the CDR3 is TGTGCCAGCAGTCTAACGCGACAGGGCAACTATGGCTACACCTTC. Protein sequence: CASSLTRQGNYGYTF.